The sequence of this T cell receptor (beta chain) was determined in a study of blood T cell repertoires in COVID-19 (dated by TCRdb to the early 2020s). At the level of the whole study: The collaborator samples originated in the United States, Italy and Spain and spanned the acute and convalescent phases of COVID-19. The material from the prospective study consisted of cDNA or gDNA derived from T cells, B-cell-depleted T cells, or PBMCs. The dataset comprised deeply sampled blood TCRbeta repertoires from subjects exposed to, actively infected with, or recovered from COVID-19. A freely available public database, intended as a resource for researchers studying the immune response to SARS-CoV-2, is where the repertoires were released. The samples were drawn from the first 160 participants of the ongoing ImmuneRACE study and from 1,254 subjects provided by 6 global collaborators. The sample metadata nearly always contained a de-identified subject ID, COVID-19 status, age in years and sex. Where HLA class I and class II types were available, the types were taken from metadata supplied by the sample provider, not from assay-based typing.

Points the paper makes about the study in general: Clinical and demographic metadata were provided uncurated, with the amount varying by source and participant.

In the prospective study, participants were roughly 18 to 95 years old, resided in 20 to 30 geographic areas of the United States, and were enrolled through a virtual design. In the prospective study, cohorts were assigned on the basis of participant-reported clinical history obtained from a screening survey and a study questionnaire. For ImmuneRACE Cohort 3, a participant was defined as recovered based on two consecutive negative NP/OP PCR tests, clearance by a healthcare professional, or resolution of symptoms. In the prospective study, mobile phlebotomists collected whole blood, serum and a nasopharyngeal or oropharyngeal swab from each participant. Participants in the prospective study had the option to provide additional blood draws and questionnaires over a roughly two-month period. Blood samples from the prospective study were shipped frozen or at room temperature prior to DNA extraction.

TCRbeta CDR3 regions were amplified from genomic DNA by means of the immunoSEQ Assay, a bias-controlled multiplex PCR. As for the authors' bioinformatics: The number of nucleated cells in each sample was estimated by amplification of reference gene primers within the assay. To quantify the absolute abundance of each unique TCRbeta CDR3 rearrangement, sequence reads were collapsed and filtered. For each sample, productive Simpson clonality was calculated by taking the square root of Simpson's diversity index across productive rearrangements. The source is immuneACCESS, and TCRdb retained only in-frame sequences with V and J called. Part of the clones is not carried over; for the studies checked, unresolved V genes explain less than half of this, and the remainder is unexplained. V and J calls and clone size follow that table, whereas D and trimming were derived from the DNA. The sample table contains some 190,000 clones; only one count was recorded for roughly 83% of them. The ten top clones hold roughly 3% of the sample.

According to the germline V gene, CDR1 reads SGHRS and CDR2 reads YFSETQ. The germline V and J ends show losses of 4 bases and 4 bases respectively, and no gene match explains 10 bases of the junction. Its CDR3 holds 15 amino acids, cysteine through phenylalanine. The kept DNA is CDR3 alone, 45 bases in frame from the first base. As to this clone: Its specific antigen is unknown. No base quality information exists; no much larger clone differs at one position.

This sequence originates from a woman aged 30 to 39 who had recovered from COVID-19. Sequencing was done on a sample of PBMCs or T cells enriched from blood (not recorded which). The sequence links TRBV5-1 to TRBJ2-7; the central 8 bases match TRBD2. The nucleotide sequence is TGCGCCAGCAGCCGTCAGCAAGCGGGAGAGTACGAGCAGTACTTC. Translated, it reads CASSRQQAGEYEQYF. Extended through the reference TRBV5-1 and TRBJ2-7 proteins, this CDR3 yields the full variable domain: KAGVTQTPRYLIKTRGQQVTLSCSPISGHRSVSWYQQTPGQGLQFLFEYFSETQRNKGNFPGRFSGRQFSNSRSEMNVSTLELGDSALYLCASSRQQAGEYEQYFGPGTRLTVT.